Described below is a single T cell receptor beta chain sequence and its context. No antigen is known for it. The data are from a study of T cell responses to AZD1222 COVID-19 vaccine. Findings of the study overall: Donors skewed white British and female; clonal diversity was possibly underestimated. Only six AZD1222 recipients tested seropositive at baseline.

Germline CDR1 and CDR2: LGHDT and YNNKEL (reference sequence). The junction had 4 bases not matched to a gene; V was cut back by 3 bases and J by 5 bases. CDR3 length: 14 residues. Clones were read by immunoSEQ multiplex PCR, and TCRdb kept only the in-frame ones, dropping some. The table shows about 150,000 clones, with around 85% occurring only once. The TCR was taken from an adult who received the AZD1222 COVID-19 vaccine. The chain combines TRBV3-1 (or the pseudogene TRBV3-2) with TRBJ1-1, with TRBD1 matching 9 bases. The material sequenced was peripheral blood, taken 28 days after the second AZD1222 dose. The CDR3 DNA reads TGTGCCAGCAGCCAGGGACAGGGAGGGACTGAAGCTTTCTTT. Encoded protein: CASSQGQGGTEAFF.